The 22 T cell receptor beta chains reported below all come from one sample, sequenced in a study of CD8+CD57+ T cells in acquired aplastic anemia. TCR beta VDJ and CDR3 profiling used genomic DNA as template. TCRdb re-called the reads with MiXCR, one entry per CDR3 protein. The repertoire holds 160,000 or so distinct CDR3 sequences, with roughly 43% as singletons. An expansion of CD8+CD57+ cells by flow cytometry had been shown in patients chosen for sequencing. Source material: sorted CD4+, CD8+, or CD8+CD57+ T cells (not recorded which) from PBMCs. These receptors all stem from a human donor with aplastic anemia.

The rearrangement uses TRBV10-3 and TRBJ2-1; 7 nucleotides align to TRBD2. The V gene's germline CDR1 is ENHRY and CDR2 SYGVKD. The J segment lost 0 bases and the V segment lost 5 bases, leaving 7 bases of the junction unmatched. The CDR3 runs to 16 residues. The CDR3 is CAISPQRDSSYNEQFF. The DNA for the CDR3 is TGTGCCATCAGTCCACAGCGGGATAGCTCCTACAATGAGCAGTTCTTC.

The J gene is TRBJ2-1, the V gene TRBV9; 11 bases agree with TRBD2. CDR3 length equals 16 residues. Germline lookup yields CDR1 SGDLS and CDR2 YYNGEE. V lost 5 bases and J lost 4; bases outside the gene matches: 8. The CDR3 reads CASRLGLAGLYNEQFF. For the CDR3, the DNA is TGTGCCAGCAGACTAGGACTAGCGGGTCTGTACAATGAGCAGTTCTTC.

The genes are TRBV24-1 and TRBJ2-1; D gene ambiguous. V was clipped by 3 bases and J by 0 bases, with 8 bases between them. Germline V gene sequence: CDR1 KGHDR, CDR2 SFDVKD. There are 15 residues in the CDR3. The CDR3 DNA reads as TGTGCCACCAGTGATGCTGTAGACTCCTACAATGAGCAGTTCTTC. Translating gives CATSDAVDSYNEQFF.

In this sample, this clonotype turned up many times. The rearrangement joins TRBV7-2 to TRBJ2-3; the D is unclear. Germline lookup yields CDR1 SGHTA and CDR2 FQGNSA. This CDR3 comprises 12 residues. Between the trimmed V and J ends, which lost 8 bases and 0 bases, there was a span of 6 bases. CDR3 sequence: CASSGSTDTQYF. CDR3 nucleotides: TGTGCCAGCTCTGGGAGCACAGATACGCAGTATTTT.

This clonotype has a single count. The CDR3 does not end in the conserved phenylalanine or tryptophan, so this is likely a read error. The chain employs TRBV11-1 and TRBJ1-6, with 7 nucleotides matching TRBD1. Looked up from germline, CDR1 is SGHAT and CDR2 is FQDESV (reference sequence). J gave up 1 base and V 5 bases, and 14 bases lay outside the gene matches. This CDR3 has 19 residues. CDR3 sequence reads: CASSGHRGVGGSYNSPLHL. The CDR3 region has the DNA TGTGCCAGCAGCGGCCACAGGGGAGTAGGGGGGTCCTATAATTCACCCCTCCACCTT.

This clonotype occurred many times. This chain uses TRBV20-1 with TRBJ1-2, with 9 bases aligning to TRBD1. CDR3 length equals 16 residues. CDR1 and CDR2 (germline): DFQATT, SNEGSKA (reference sequence). V was pared by 6 bases and J by 4 bases, with 15 bases of the junction left unmatched. In nucleotides, the CDR3 is TGCAGTGCCCCGGGACAGGGCCTTGAAGCTGGCTATGGCTACACCTTC. Translated: CSAPGQGLEAGYGYTF.

The chain recombines TRBV20-1 with TRBJ2-3, with D uncertain. The CDR3 totals 13 residues. Germline loops: CDR1 DFQATT, CDR2 SNEGSKA (reference sequence). The V and J ends lost 1 base and 3 bases respectively, with 8 bases between them. CDR3 sequence: CSARALDTDTQYF. In DNA, the CDR3 is TGCAGTGCTAGAGCCCTAGATACAGATACGCAGTATTTT.

This rearrangement joins TRBV20-1 to TRBJ2-7; D tentatively reads TRBD1 or TRBD2 (5 bases each). Trimming pared 3 bases from V and 3 bases from J, leaving 15 bases between. CDR3 length: 14 amino acids. Germline V gene data show CDR1 as DFQATT and CDR2 as SNEGSKA (reference sequence). This CDR3 is CSASVKGPHYEQYF. The CDR3 region has the DNA TGCAGTGCTAGTGTAAAGGGACCCCACTACGAGCAGTACTTC.

In regard to this clonotype: This clone may be a read error of a much larger clone one base away. The chain uses TRBV7-2 and TRBJ1-5; D perhaps matches TRBD1 (6 bases). Germline CDR1 reads SGHTA; CDR2 reads FQGNSA. Trimming left V 5 bases short and J 4 bases short, with 9 bases between. The CDR3 spans 13 residues. CDR3 sequence: CASSGGLNQPQHF. In DNA form, the CDR3 reads TGTGCCAGCAGCGGGGGCCTAAATCAGCCCCAGCATTTT. The full variable domain, rest sourced from reference TRBV7-2 and TRBJ1-5, is GAGVSQSPSNKVTEKGKDVELRCDPISGHTALYWYRQSLGQGLEFLIYFQGNSAPDKSGLPSDRFSAERTGGSVSTLTIQRTQQEDSAVYLCASSGGLNQPQHFGDGTRLSIL.

This clonotype was observed at least ten times. The chain employs TRBV30 and TRBJ2-7; TRBD2 is a possible D gene (6 bases). Germline values: CDR1 GTSNPN, CDR2 SVGIG (reference sequence). The CDR3 contains 12 residues. Trimming took off 2 bases at V and 2 bases at J, with 7 bases between the two ends. CDR3 protein: CAWSPGAYEQYF. The CDR3 coding sequence is TGTGCCTGGAGTCCGGGGGCCTACGAGCAGTACTTC.

The chain carries TRBV5-1 and TRBJ2-3, with no clear D. The germline gives CDR1 SGHRS, CDR2 YFSETQ. Trimming removed 0 bases from V and 4 bases from J, with 9 bases in between. The length of the CDR3 is 14 residues. CDR3 DNA: TGCGCCAGCAGCTTGGACAGCCCCGCAGATACGCAGTATTTT. It translates to CASSLDSPADTQYF.

This chain connects TRBV6-1 to TRBJ2-3; 8 nucleotides match TRBD2. CDR1 is MNHNS, CDR2 SASEGT, per germline. Unmatched junction bases numbered 10, after V lost 2 bases and J lost 0 bases. The CDR3 is 18 amino acids. In nucleotides, the CDR3 is TGTGCCAGCAGTGAAACAGGCGCTAGCGGGCCTAGCACAGATACGCAGTATTTT. This translates into CASSETGASGPSTDTQYF.

The V call is TRBV20-1, the J call TRBJ2-1; D remains ambiguous. This CDR3 is built from 14 residues. Trimming shortened V by 4 bases and J by 4 bases, and 14 bases separated the two germline ends. The V gene's germline CDR1 is DFQATT and CDR2 SNEGSKA (reference sequence). CDR3 in amino acids: CSATHGSEYNEQFF. The CDR3 DNA follows: TGCAGTGCTACCCATGGGTCGGAGTACAATGAGCAGTTCTTC.

The J gene is TRBJ2-1, the V gene TRBV25-1; D gene uncertain. This CDR3 region has 12 residues. From germline, CDR1 is MGHDK and CDR2 SYGVNS. Trimming cost V 6 bases and J 10 bases, with 13 bases left between them. The CDR3 region is CASRTSIGEQFF. The CDR3 DNA reads as TGTGCCAGCAGGACCTCAATTGGGGAGCAGTTCTTC.

At least ten counts were recorded for this clonotype. This sequence joins TRBV29-1 and TRBJ2-1; D not resolved. CDR3 length equals 11 residues. V shed 7 bases and J shed 14 bases, with 18 bases lying between them. Per germline, CDR1 SQVTM and CDR2 ANQGSEA. This CDR3 reads CSAELARLKFF. For the CDR3, the DNA is TGCAGCGCCGAACTTGCGCGTCTGAAGTTCTTC.

Many counts were recorded for this clonotype. The chain has TRBV4-3 and TRBJ1-2; D is uncertain. V dropped 3 bases and J dropped 9 bases, with 23 bases sitting between them. The CDR3 extends over 16 amino acids. CDR1 and CDR2 from the germline V gene are LGHNA and YSLEER. The CDR3: CASSQSEEYEVGSYTF. The CDR3 coding sequence is TGCGCCAGCAGCCAGTCGGAGGAGTATGAAGTCGGTAGCTACACCTTC.

This clonotype has at least ten counts. V is TRBV2 and J is TRBJ1-1, with 7 bases identical to TRBD1. Trimming at V came to 6 bases and at J to 4 bases, leaving 11 bases not matched to a gene. The CDR3 contains 15 residues. The germline CDR1 and CDR2 sequences are SNHLY and FYNNEI. The CDR3 here is CASSPMTGLGTEAFF. CDR3 sequence (DNA): TGTGCCAGCAGCCCGATGACAGGGTTGGGCACTGAAGCTTTCTTT.

For this clonotype: A single base separates this from a much larger clone, so it may be a read error. The chain joins TRBV5-1 to TRBJ2-7; the D is unclear. Germline assignment: CDR1 SGHRS and CDR2 YFSETQ. There are 15 residues in the CDR3. CDR3 loop: CASGFSVDPVYEQYF. The CDR3 DNA reads TGCGCCAGCGGCTTTTCGGTCGATCCCGTTTACGAGCAGTACTTC. Full variable domain (missing parts from reference TRBV5-1 and TRBJ2-7): KAGVTQTPRYLIKTRGQQVTLSCSPISGHRSVSWYQQTPGQGLQFLFEYFSETQRNKGNFPGRFSGRQFSNSRSEMNVSTLELGDSALYLCASGFSVDPVYEQYFGPGTRLTVT.

The gene calls are TRBV7-7 and TRBJ1-2; 8 nucleotides agree with TRBD1. Per the germline V gene, CDR1 is SSHAT and CDR2 is FNYEAQ (reference sequence). This CDR3 contains 13 residues. V was clipped by 3 bases and J by 10 bases; unmatched bases: 7. The CDR3 sequence is CASSFRDRPSYTF. In nucleotides, the CDR3 is TGTGCCAGCAGCTTTCGGGACAGGCCCTCCTACACCTTC.

This clonotype has a count of ten or more. The J gene is TRBJ2-5, the V gene TRBV5-4; no reliable D call. V was clipped by 0 bases and J by 2 bases, with 5 bases between them. This CDR3 contains 13 residues. CDR1 is SGHNT, CDR2 YYREEE, per germline (reference sequence). CDR3 residues: CASSLAIQETQYF. The CDR3 DNA follows: TGTGCCAGCAGCTTGGCTATACAAGAGACCCAGTACTTC.

The chain links TRBV5-1 to TRBJ2-5; D perhaps matches TRBD1 (6 bases). V was cut by 2 bases and J by 2 bases, with 10 bases left in between. There are 14 residues in the CDR3. Germline V gives CDR1 SGHRS, CDR2 YFSETQ. The CDR3 DNA is TGCGCCAGCAGCTTAACAGACAGGCAAGAGACCCAGTACTTC. Its protein is CASSLTDRQETQYF.

Of note for this clonotype: Without the conserved terminal phenylalanine or tryptophan, this CDR3 likely stems from a read error. The chain has TRBV19 and TRBJ1-1; possible D gene TRBD1, 6 bases. CDR1 LNHDA and CDR2 SQIVND come from the germline V gene (reference sequence). Between the trimmed V and J ends, which lost 4 bases and 5 bases, there was a span of 14 bases. The CDR3 extends over 14 amino acids. The CDR3: CASSNTRRGTEAFL. The DNA for the CDR3 is TGTGCCAGTAGTAATACCCGAAGGGGGACTGAAGCTTTCCTT.